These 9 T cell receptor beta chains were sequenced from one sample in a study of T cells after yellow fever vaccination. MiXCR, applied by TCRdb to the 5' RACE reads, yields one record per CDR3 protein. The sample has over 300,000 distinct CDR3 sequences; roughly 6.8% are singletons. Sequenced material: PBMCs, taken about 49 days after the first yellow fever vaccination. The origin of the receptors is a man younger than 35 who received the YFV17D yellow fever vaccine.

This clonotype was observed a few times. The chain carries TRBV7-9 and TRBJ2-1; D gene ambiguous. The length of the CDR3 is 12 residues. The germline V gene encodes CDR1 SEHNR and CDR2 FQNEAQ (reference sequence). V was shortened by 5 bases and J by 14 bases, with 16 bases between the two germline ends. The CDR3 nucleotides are TGTGCCAGCAGCGAGGTGCCCCTAAGCGAGTTCTTC. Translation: CASSEVPLSEFF.

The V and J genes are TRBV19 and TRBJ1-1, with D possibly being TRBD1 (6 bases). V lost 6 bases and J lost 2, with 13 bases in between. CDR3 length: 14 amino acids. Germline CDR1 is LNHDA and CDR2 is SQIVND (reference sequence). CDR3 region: CASSFGGFNTEAFF. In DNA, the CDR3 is TGTGCCAGTAGCTTCGGGGGCTTCAACACTGAAGCTTTCTTT.

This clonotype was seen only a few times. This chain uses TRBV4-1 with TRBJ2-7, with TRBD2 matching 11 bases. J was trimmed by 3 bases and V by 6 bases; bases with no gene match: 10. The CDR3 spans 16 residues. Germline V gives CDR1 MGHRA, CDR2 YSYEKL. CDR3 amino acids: CASRPTSGGFGYEQYF. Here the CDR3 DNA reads TGCGCCAGCAGACCAACTAGCGGGGGATTCGGCTACGAGCAGTACTTC.

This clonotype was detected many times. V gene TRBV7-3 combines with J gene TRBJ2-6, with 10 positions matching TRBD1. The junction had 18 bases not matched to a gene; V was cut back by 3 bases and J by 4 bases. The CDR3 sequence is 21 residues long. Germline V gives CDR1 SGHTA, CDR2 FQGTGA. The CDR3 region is CASSFTLVDRGLLSGANVLTF. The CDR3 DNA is TGTGCCAGCAGCTTCACCCTGGTCGACAGGGGGCTGTTATCCGGGGCCAACGTCCTGACTTTC. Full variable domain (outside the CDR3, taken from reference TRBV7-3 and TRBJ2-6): GAGVSQTPSNKVTEKGKYVELRCDPISGHTALYWYRQSLGQGPEFLIYFQGTGAADDSGLPNDRFFAVRPEGSVSTLKIQRTERGDSAVYLCASSFTLVDRGLLSGANVLTFGAGSRLTVL.

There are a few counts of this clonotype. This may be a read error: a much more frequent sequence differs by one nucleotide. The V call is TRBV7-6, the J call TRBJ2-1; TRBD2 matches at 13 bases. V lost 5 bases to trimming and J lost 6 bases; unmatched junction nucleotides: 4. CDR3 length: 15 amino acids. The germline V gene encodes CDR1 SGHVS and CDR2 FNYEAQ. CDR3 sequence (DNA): TGTGCCAGCAGCCCTACTAGCGGGGGGGTCAATGAGCAGTTCTTC. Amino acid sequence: CASSPTSGGVNEQFF.

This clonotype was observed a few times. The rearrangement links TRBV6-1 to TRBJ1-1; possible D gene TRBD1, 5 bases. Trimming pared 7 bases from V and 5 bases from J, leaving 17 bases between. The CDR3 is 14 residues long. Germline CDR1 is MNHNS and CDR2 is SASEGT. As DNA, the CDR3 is TGTGCCAGCACCGCAGGGTTCTCGGGGACTGAAGCTTTCTTT. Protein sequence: CASTAGFSGTEAFF.

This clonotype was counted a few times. CDR3 DNA sequence: TGCGCCAGCAGCTCGAGGGGGCTCGGCACTGAAGCTTTCTTT. Translating gives CASSSRGLGTEAFF. This chain connects TRBV5-1 to TRBJ1-1, with 7 nucleotides matching TRBD1. This CDR3 is built from 14 residues. V trimming: 3 bases; J trimming: 4 bases; junction bases outside the gene matches: 6. Germline-derived CDR1 and CDR2 are SGHRS and YFSETQ.

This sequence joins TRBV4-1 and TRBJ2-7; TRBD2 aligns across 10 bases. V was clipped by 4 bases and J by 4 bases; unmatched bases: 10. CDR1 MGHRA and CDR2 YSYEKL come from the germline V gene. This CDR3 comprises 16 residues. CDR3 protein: CASSPIGLAGEYEQYF. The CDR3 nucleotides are TGCGCCAGCAGCCCGATTGGCCTAGCGGGGGAGTACGAGCAGTACTTC.

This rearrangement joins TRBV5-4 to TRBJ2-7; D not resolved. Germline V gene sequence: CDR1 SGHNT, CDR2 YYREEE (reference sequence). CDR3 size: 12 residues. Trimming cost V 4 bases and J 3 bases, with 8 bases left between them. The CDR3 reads CASSLVVYEQYV. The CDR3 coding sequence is TGTGCCAGCAGCCTGGTCGTCTACGAGCAGTACGTC.